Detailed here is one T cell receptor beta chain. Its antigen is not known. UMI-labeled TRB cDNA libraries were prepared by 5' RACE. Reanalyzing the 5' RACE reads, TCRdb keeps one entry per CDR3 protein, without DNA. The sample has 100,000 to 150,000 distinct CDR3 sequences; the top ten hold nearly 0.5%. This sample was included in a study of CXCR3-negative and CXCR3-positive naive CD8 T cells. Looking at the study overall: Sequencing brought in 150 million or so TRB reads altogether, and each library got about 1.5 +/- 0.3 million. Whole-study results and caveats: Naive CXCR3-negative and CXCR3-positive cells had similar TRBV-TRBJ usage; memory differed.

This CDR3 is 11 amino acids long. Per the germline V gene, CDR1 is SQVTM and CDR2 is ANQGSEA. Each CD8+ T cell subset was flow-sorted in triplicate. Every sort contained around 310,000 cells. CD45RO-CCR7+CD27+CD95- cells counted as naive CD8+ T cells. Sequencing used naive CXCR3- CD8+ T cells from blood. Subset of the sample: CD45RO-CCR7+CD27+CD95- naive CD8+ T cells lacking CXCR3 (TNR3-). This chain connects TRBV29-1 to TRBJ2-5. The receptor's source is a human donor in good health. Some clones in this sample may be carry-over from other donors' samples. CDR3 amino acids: CSVPIQETQYF.